Listed below are T cell receptor beta chains from one sample, sequenced in a study of human T cells and chemical hapten exposure. TCRdb analysed the RACE reads with MiXCR anew, one entry per CDR3 protein. The sample lists about 300,000 distinct CDR3 sequences, around 5.5% occurring once. Sequences were derived from whole blood, sampled in connection with sensitization to the hapten diphenylcyclopropenone (DPC). These receptors were collected from a woman in her late teens or twenties with alopecia areata. Some clones in this sample may be carry-over from other donors' samples. Both conserved end residues are part of each CDR3. A D gene is named only where the DNA matches it firmly. Clone size appears in some rows only: once, few, many, or a class for an expanded clone.

v_call	clone_size	d_call	j_call	cdr3_length	cdr3_aa	cdr3_nt
TRBV29-1	many	TRBD1	TRBJ1-1	13	CSVSGTGDSEAFF	TGCAGCGTGTCCGGGACAGGGGATAGTGAAGCTTTCTTT
TRBV6-5	few	TRBD2	TRBJ2-7	14	CASSKSGGPYEQYF	TGTGCCAGCAGCAAGAGCGGGGGGCCGTACGAGCAGTACTTC
TRBV7-3	-	-	TRBJ2-7	15	CASSKSHYGTHEQYF	TGTGCCAGCAGCAAATCCCACTACGGGACCCACGAGCAGTACTTC
TRBV7-2	few	TRBD1	TRBJ1-3	15	CASSGRTGGENTIYF	TGTGCCAGCAGCGGACGGACAGGGGGCGAAAACACCATATATTTT
TRBV28	-	TRBD1	TRBJ2-4	15	CASRSTGDQKNIQYF	TGTGCCAGCAGGTCCACAGGGGACCAAAAAAACATTCAGTACTTC
TRBV5-1	-	TRBD1	TRBJ1-5	15	CASSLWGQSNQPQHF	TGCGCCAGCAGCTTGTGGGGACAGAGCAATCAGCCCCAGCATTTT
TRBV28	many	-	TRBJ1-6	16	CASSLAQGSYNSPLHF	TGTGCCAGCAGTTTAGCGCAGGGGAGCTATAATTCACCCCTCCACTTT
TRBV7-9	many	-	TRBJ1-2	13	CASSLQTDYGYTF	TGTGCCAGCAGCTTACAGACGGACTATGGCTACACCTTC
TRBV28	few	-	TRBJ2-7	14	CASSSPTGSYEQYF	TGTGCCAGCAGTTCTCCGACAGGTTCCTACGAGCAGTACTTC
TRBV6-5	few	-	TRBJ1-4	13	CASRVATNEKLFF	TGTGCCAGCAGGGTTGCAACTAATGAAAAACTGTTTTTT
TRBV10-3	few	TRBD2	TRBJ2-2	16	CAISEPAGGSTGELFF	TGTGCCATCAGTGAGCCAGCGGGGGGAAGCACCGGGGAGCTGTTTTTT
TRBV9	few	-	TRBJ1-1	13	CASSAATGTEAFF	TGTGCCAGCAGCGCCGCCACGGGCACTGAAGCTTTCTTT
TRBV4-3	many	-	TRBJ2-6	19	CASSQVAVLLKSGANVLTF	TGCGCCAGCAGCCAAGTTGCAGTGCTCTTAAAGTCTGGGGCCAACGTCCTGACTTTC
TRBV6-5	many	-	TRBJ1-6	13	CASSWTENSPLHF	TGTGCCAGCAGTTGGACAGAAAATTCACCCCTCCACTTT
TRBV6-1	few	-	TRBJ2-2	12	CASWRKTGELFF	TGTGCCAGCTGGCGGAAGACCGGGGAGCTGTTTTTT
TRBV12-3/TRBV12-4	many	-	TRBJ1-4	14	CASSQGRRNEKLFF	TGTGCCAGCAGCCAAGGACGGCGTAATGAAAAACTGTTTTTT
TRBV6-2/TRBV6-3	few	-	TRBJ2-7	14	CASRSAGTLSEQYF	TGTGCCAGCAGATCCGCCGGGACACTGTCCGAGCAGTACTTC
TRBV15	few	-	TRBJ2-7	15	CATSKEAGDSHEQYF	TGTGCCACCTCCAAGGAGGCAGGGGACTCCCACGAGCAGTACTTC
TRBV7-9	many	TRBD2	TRBJ2-2	14	CASSLEAGTGELFF	TGTGCCAGCAGCTTAGAAGCGGGGACCGGGGAGCTGTTTTTT
TRBV7-8	many	-	TRBJ1-5	15	CASSQDRQFNQPQHF	TGTGCCAGCAGCCAAGACAGACAGTTCAATCAGCCCCAGCATTTT
TRBV19	-	TRBD2	TRBJ2-5	14	CASSQRGVQETQYF	TGTGCCAGTAGTCAGCGGGGGGTCCAAGAGACCCAGTACTTC
TRBV5-5	few	-	TRBJ2-7	14	CASSHTGTRDEQYF	TGTGCCAGCAGCCATACCGGGACAAGGGACGAGCAGTACTTC
TRBV18	-	TRBD1	TRBJ1-1	16	CASSRLTTGANTEAFF	TGTGCCAGCTCACGACTAACGACAGGGGCAAACACTGAAGCTTTCTTT
TRBV7-9	many	-	TRBJ1-3	12	CASSLDGNTIYF	TGTGCCAGCAGCTTAGATGGAAACACCATATATTTT
TRBV24-1	few	-	TRBJ1-2	17	CATSELLGRLLNYGYTF	TGTGCCACCAGTGAACTACTCGGACGTTTGCTTAACTATGGCTACACCTTC
TRBV7-9	-	-	TRBJ2-6	17	CASSPDSDPSGANVLTF	TGTGCCAGCAGCCCTGACAGCGATCCCTCTGGGGCCAACGTCCTGACTTTC
TRBV25-1	few	-	TRBJ2-1	12	CASSSQLGEQFF	TGTGCCAGCAGTTCTCAGTTGGGTGAGCAGTTCTTC
TRBV28	many	TRBD2	TRBJ2-1	11	CASRRLAEQFF	TGTGCCAGCAGAAGACTAGCTGAGCAGTTCTTC
TRBV7-9	-	-	TRBJ1-1	13	CASSLVRGAEAFF	TGTGCCAGCAGCTTAGTGAGAGGGGCTGAAGCTTTCTTT
TRBV7-8	many	-	TRBJ2-1	13	CASSPYQGPLPSF	TGTGCCAGCAGCCCCTATCAGGGGCCCCTACCCTCCTTC
TRBV28	-	TRBD1	TRBJ1-2	17	CASSFGTGTGGRDGYTF	TGTGCCAGCAGTTTTGGTACCGGGACAGGCGGCAGGGATGGCTACACCTTC
TRBV12-3/TRBV12-4	many	TRBD2	TRBJ2-7	16	CASSPNTSGASSEQYF	TGTGCCAGCAGTCCAAATACTAGCGGGGCGTCGTCAGAGCAGTACTTC
TRBV7-9	many	-	TRBJ2-5	15	CASSFGLRTEETQYF	TGTGCCAGCAGCTTTGGACTACGAACCGAAGAGACCCAGTACTTC
TRBV7-2	few	-	TRBJ2-1	13	CASSLVWGPEQFF	TGTGCCAGCAGCTTAGTTTGGGGACCCGAGCAGTTCTTC
TRBV20-1	-	-	TRBJ1-1	16	CSARDSQRTENTEAFF	TGCAGTGCTAGAGACTCGCAGAGGACAGAGAACACTGAAGCTTTCTTT
TRBV29-1	-	-	TRBJ1-3	11	CSVRGVDTIYF	TGCAGCGTACGAGGGGTAGACACCATATATTTT
TRBV7-2	many	TRBD2	TRBJ2-3	14	CASSPGGATDTQYF	TGTGCCAGCAGCCCCGGGGGGGCCACAGATACGCAGTATTTT
TRBV6-5	many	-	TRBJ2-7	15	CASSYSAGKTYEQYF	TGTGCCAGCAGTTACTCGGCGGGGAAAACCTACGAGCAGTACTTC
TRBV5-1	few	-	TRBJ1-1	15	CASSLDRVGSTEAFF	TGCGCCAGCAGCTTGGACAGGGTTGGGAGCACTGAAGCTTTCTTT
TRBV18	-	-	TRBJ1-5	20	CASSPFWLGLQPTSNQPQHF	TGTGCCAGCTCACCATTCTGGCTGGGGCTCCAACCCACCTCAAATCAGCCCCAGCATTTT
TRBV7-9	-	-	TRBJ1-1	12	CASSLAQVEAFF	TGTGCCAGCAGCTTAGCGCAGGTTGAGGCTTTCTTT
TRBV2	-	TRBD1	TRBJ1-6	16	CASSGPGGQGGSPLHF	TGTGCCAGCAGTGGCCCCGGGGGACAGGGCGGTTCACCCCTCCACTTT
TRBV4-2	many	-	TRBJ1-5	14	CASSQETVNQPQHF	TGTGCCAGCAGCCAAGAGACAGTCAATCAGCCCCAGCATTTT
TRBV7-9	many	-	TRBJ1-5	14	CASSEGTSNQPQHF	TGTGCCAGCAGCGAAGGGACAAGCAATCAGCCCCAGCATTTT
TRBV9	many	-	TRBJ1-2	13	CASRATGTYGYTF	TGTGCCAGCAGAGCCACAGGCACCTATGGCTACACCTTC